This TCR beta chain stems from a study of vaccination and CD4 T cells after COVID-19. Trimming pared 0 bases from V and 5 bases from J, leaving 16 bases between. Germline lookup yields CDR1 SNHLY and CDR2 FYNNEI. The CDR3 contains 16 residues. Documented treatment: roughly ten-day PBMC culture with coronavirus spike peptide pools or control peptides (ViraFEST assay). This clonotype was observed once. The antigen is unknown. Sequenced with the Oncomine TCR Beta short-read assay was DNA taken from cultured CD4+ T cells. TCRdb independently ran MiXCR on the PCR reads; one entry per CDR3 protein. Of 10,000 to 15,000 distinct CDR3 sequences in the sample, 55% to 75% were seen once.

The sequenced sample consisted of CD4+ T cells from blood, cultured in vitro. This clonotype was obtained from a human donor who had recovered from COVID-19. The chain is built from TRBV2 and TRBJ2-5; D is perhaps TRBD1 or TRBD2 (7 bases each). The CDR3 here is CASSEARGGWGETQYF. The CDR3 DNA reads as TGTGCCAGCAGTGAAGCCAGGGGGGGCTGGGGGGAGACCCAGTACTTC.